The rows below give T cell receptor beta chains drawn from one sample of a study of blood T cell repertoires in COVID-19. Libraries were prepared by immunoSEQ multiplex PCR; TCRdb keeps only in-frame clonotypes and omits some of them. The sample consists of approximately 150,000 clones, around four fifths of them appearing once. Sequencing input: PBMCs or T cells enriched from blood (not recorded which). These receptors were collected from a woman aged 40 to 50 who had recovered from COVID-19. Both conserved end residues are part of each CDR3. The D gene is left open where the match is weak. For some rows the clone size is stated as once, few or many, or as a class when expanded; others skip it.

clone_size,j_call,v_call,d_call,cdr3_length,cdr3_nt,cdr3_aa
-,TRBJ1-1,TRBV6-5,-,11,TGTGCCATCGCGGGAGGGATTGAAGCTTTCTTT,CAIAGGIEAFF
-,TRBJ1-2,TRBV9,-,13,TGTGCCAGCAGCGTAACAGAAAACTATGGCTACACCTTC,CASSVTENYGYTF
-,TRBJ2-5,TRBV12-3/TRBV12-4,TRBD2,12,TGTGCCAGCAGTAGGGCGGGGGGGACCCAGTACTTC,CASSRAGGTQYF
-,TRBJ2-3,TRBV30,-,13,TGTGCCTGGGCTAGGCTGTTCGGAGATACGCAGTATTTT,CAWARLFGDTQYF
many,TRBJ1-2,TRBV19,TRBD1,13,TGTGCCACGAGGGGGCAGCTTAACTATGGCTACACCTTC,CATRGQLNYGYTF
few,TRBJ2-2,TRBV20-1,TRBD2,15,TGCAGTGCTAGTCGGCTAGCGGGGGAAACCGGGGAGCTGTTTTTT,CSASRLAGETGELFF
-,TRBJ2-7,TRBV3-1/TRBV3-2,-,14,TGTGCCAGCAGCCAAGATAGGGGTCCGCACGAGCAGTACTTC,CASSQDRGPHEQYF
-,TRBJ1-4,TRBV15,TRBD1,15,TGTGCCACCAGCAGAGAAGGGGGCCCTAATGAAAAACTGTTTTTT,CATSREGGPNEKLFF
-,TRBJ1-1,TRBV14,-,12,TGTGCCAGCAGCTCAGTGAACACTGAAGCTTTCTTT,CASSSVNTEAFF
-,TRBJ1-4,TRBV7-9,TRBD1,13,TGTGCCAGCAGCGCCTCGACAGGGGTTAGATTGTTTTTT,CASSASTGVRLFF
-,TRBJ2-2,TRBV5-1,-,16,TGCGCCAGCAGCTTGGAAACGGGACAGAACACCGGGGAGCTGTTTTTT,CASSLETGQNTGELFF
-,TRBJ1-6,TRBV4-2,-,18,TGTGCCAGCAGCCAAGATCCCATGGGGGCAGTGAATAATTCACCCCTCCACTTT,CASSQDPMGAVNNSPLHF
-,TRBJ2-7,TRBV15,-,14,TGTGCCACCAGCGGGGGGGGCAGTTATTACGAGCAGTACTTC,CATSGGGSYYEQYF
-,TRBJ1-2,TRBV9,-,12,TGTGCCAGCTATACAGAGATATATGGCTACACCTTC,CASYTEIYGYTF
medium-sized,TRBJ2-6,TRBV4-2,-,16,TGTGCCAGCAGCCAAGATCAGGGTTCTGGGGCCAACGTCCTGACTTTC,CASSQDQGSGANVLTF
-,TRBJ2-1,TRBV5-4,-,13,TGTGCCAGCAGCTTGACTAGAAACAATGAGCAGTTCTTC,CASSLTRNNEQFF
-,TRBJ2-3,TRBV7-9,-,11,TGTGCCACCGGTCCGGGGGATACGCAGTATTTT,CATGPGDTQYF
-,TRBJ1-2,TRBV15,-,15,TGTGCCACCAGCGGAGACCTTTCCGGGGACTATGGCTACACCTTC,CATSGDLSGDYGYTF
-,TRBJ2-5,TRBV27,TRBD1,14,TGTGCCAGCAGTTTGACAGGGATGCGACGGACCCAGTACTTC,CASSLTGMRRTQYF
few,TRBJ2-7,TRBV5-1,TRBD1,15,TGCGCCAGCAGCCCGCGACAGGGAACGGCGTACGAGCAGTACTTC,CASSPRQGTAYEQYF
once,TRBJ2-1,TRBV27,TRBD2,14,TGTGCCAGCAGGGATTTGACTAGCAGAGCTGAGCAGTTCTTC,CASRDLTSRAEQFF
-,TRBJ1-2,TRBV9,TRBD1,14,TGTGCCAGCAGCGTAGGACAGGGGGTAGGCGGCTACACCTTC,CASSVGQGVGGYTF
few,TRBJ2-7,TRBV6-7,TRBD1,20,TGTGCCAGCAGACCCCTCCGGGACAGGAGAATCCATCCGCCGACCTACGAGCAGTACTTC,CASRPLRDRRIHPPTYEQYF
-,TRBJ2-1,TRBV6-4,TRBD1,15,TGTGCCAGCAGTGAACGGGACAGCTCCTACAATGAGCAGTTCTTC,CASSERDSSYNEQFF
-,TRBJ1-1,TRBV5-1,TRBD1,14,TGCGCCAGCAGCTTGGAACAGGGGGACACTGAAGCTTTCTTT,CASSLEQGDTEAFF
-,TRBJ2-3,TRBV29-1,TRBD1,14,TGCAGCGCGGAGACAGGGGTACGCACAGATACGCAGTATTTT,CSAETGVRTDTQYF
-,TRBJ2-7,TRBV11-2,-,14,TGTGCCAGCAGCTCCCGCCCGGGGGCCTACGAGCAGTACTTC,CASSSRPGAYEQYF
-,TRBJ1-2,TRBV21-1,-,17,TGTGCCAGCAGCAAGGGAGCAGGACAGAGAGCAAACTATGGCTACACCTTC,CASSKGAGQRANYGYTF
-,TRBJ1-6,TRBV30,-,12,TGTGCCTGGAGCCCCATTAGCTCACCCCTCCACTTT,CAWSPISSPLHF
-,TRBJ1-1,TRBV12-3/TRBV12-4,-,12,TGTGCCAGCAGTTCGTCGGCGGCTGAAGCTTTCTTT,CASSSSAAEAFF
-,TRBJ2-1,TRBV24-1,-,13,TGTGCCACCAGTGAAACGGGGTGGGATGAGCAGTTCTTC,CATSETGWDEQFF
-,TRBJ1-1,TRBV13,-,14,TGTGCCAGCAGCTTTGACACTGAGAACACTGAAGCTTTCTTT,CASSFDTENTEAFF
-,TRBJ1-6,TRBV19,-,16,TGTGCCTCCCGGGGGGACACCCGCTCCTATAATTCACCCCTCCACTTT,CASRGDTRSYNSPLHF
-,TRBJ1-1,TRBV3-1/TRBV3-2,-,12,TGTGCCAGCAGCGTACAGGGAACTGAAGCTTTCTTT,CASSVQGTEAFF
-,TRBJ1-1,TRBV6-5,TRBD1,14,TGTGCCAGCAGGATAGACAGGGGGGACACTGAAGCTTTCTTT,CASRIDRGDTEAFF
-,TRBJ2-1,TRBV7-9,TRBD1,15,TGTGCCAGCAGCTTAGTCTCAGGGGGCGGCAATGAGCAGTTCTTC,CASSLVSGGGNEQFF
-,TRBJ2-1,TRBV7-9,TRBD2,18,TGTGCCAGCAGCTTAGCGGGCAGCGGGAGACGCTCCTACAATGAGCAGTTCTTC,CASSLAGSGRRSYNEQFF
-,TRBJ2-5,TRBV3-1/TRBV3-2,-,15,TGTGCCAGCAGCCCCCGGGACTTTTACCAAGAGACCCAGTACTTC,CASSPRDFYQETQYF
many,TRBJ2-1,TRBV10-1,TRBD2,15,TGCGCCAGCAGTGAGTCGGGCGGGGGGGCGAGAGAGCAGTTCTTC,CASSESGGGAREQFF
-,TRBJ2-7,TRBV5-1,-,13,TGCGCCAGCAGCTTGGTTAAGGGGTACGAGCAGTACTTC,CASSLVKGYEQYF
-,TRBJ1-1,TRBV2,-,13,TGTGCCAGCAGGGTGAACATGAACACTGAAGCTTTCTTT,CASRVNMNTEAFF
-,TRBJ2-7,TRBV6-5,TRBD1,14,TGTGCCAGCAACCCCGACAGGGGGCTGCACGAGCAGTACTTC,CASNPDRGLHEQYF
-,TRBJ2-2,TRBV7-9,TRBD2,18,TGTGCCTTCCAGGGCCGGGAACTAGCGGGACTACTAACCGGGGAGCTGTTTTTT,CAFQGRELAGLLTGELFF
-,TRBJ2-6,TRBV19,TRBD1,17,TGTGCCAGTAGTACACAGGGGAGTTCCTCTGGGGCCAACGTCCTGACTTTC,CASSTQGSSSGANVLTF
-,TRBJ2-5,TRBV27,TRBD2,16,TGTGCCAGCAGTTTATCAGGAGCGGGGGGCCGGGAGACCCAGTACTTC,CASSLSGAGGRETQYF
few,TRBJ1-6,TRBV18,-,16,TGTGCCAGCTCACCCAACCCCGCTATTGGAGGTTCACCCCTCCACTTT,CASSPNPAIGGSPLHF
-,TRBJ1-5,TRBV2,-,15,TGTGCCAGCAGGGCACAGGGACTAGGCAATCAGCCCCAGCATTTT,CASRAQGLGNQPQHF